Here is one T cell receptor beta chain with its context. Antigen: not known. The sample carries other DNA sequences with the same CDR3. This sample is part of a study of cytomegalovirus exposure and HLA in healthy donors. Whole-study findings and limits: Productive rates of about 87% or about 30% were seen for most TCR beta V segments in an earlier analysis. Of the V segments, some could not be distinguished, including TRBV6-2 and TRBV6-3, and were excluded. Reportedly, fewer N-insertions than the approximately 690-donor mean appeared in an Asian-associated ancestry cluster in a later analysis.

Both 60 Vbeta primers and 13 Jbeta primers went into the PCR. In the original processing: In a later analysis, around 10 million of 60 million to 80 million unique beta chains occurred in at least two donors. Produced via immunoSEQ multiplex PCR; TCRdb's table is partial and in-frame only. The V and J calls and the clone size are those of that table, but D and trimming were determined from the DNA. This sample has about 170,000 clones, with approximately 80% found just once. The CDR3 extends over 12 amino acids. V dropped 2 bases and J dropped 3 bases, with 5 bases sitting between them. Germline CDR1 and CDR2: SGHAT and FQNNGV.

Sequenced material: PBMCs. The chain employs TRBV11-2 and TRBJ2-7; perhaps TRBD1 as D (5 bases). The sequence derives from a young woman in good health and CMV-seronegative. For the CDR3, the DNA is TGTGCCAGCAGCTTACAGGGCTACGAGCAGTACTTC. It translates to CASSLQGYEQYF. The whole variable domain, remainder taken from reference TRBV11-2 and TRBJ2-7, is EAGVAQSPRYKIIEKRQSVAFWCNPISGHATLYWYQQILGQGPKLLIQFQNNGVVDDSQLPKDRFSAERLKGVDSTLKIQPAKLEDSAVYLCASSLQGYEQYFGPGTRLTVT.